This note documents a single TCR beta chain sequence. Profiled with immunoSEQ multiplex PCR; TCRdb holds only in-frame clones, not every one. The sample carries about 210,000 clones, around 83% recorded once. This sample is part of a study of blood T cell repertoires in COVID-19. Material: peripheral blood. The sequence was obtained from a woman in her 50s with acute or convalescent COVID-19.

This CDR3 reads CASSLNRLSTEAFF. CDR3 DNA: TGTGCCAGCAGCTTGAACAGATTGAGCACTGAAGCTTTCTTT. V is TRBV5-6 and J is TRBJ1-1; D is unresolved. The CDR3 runs to 14 residues. Germline V gives CDR1 SGHDT, CDR2 YYEEEE. V lost 1 base, J lost 4 bases, and 11 bases lay in between.